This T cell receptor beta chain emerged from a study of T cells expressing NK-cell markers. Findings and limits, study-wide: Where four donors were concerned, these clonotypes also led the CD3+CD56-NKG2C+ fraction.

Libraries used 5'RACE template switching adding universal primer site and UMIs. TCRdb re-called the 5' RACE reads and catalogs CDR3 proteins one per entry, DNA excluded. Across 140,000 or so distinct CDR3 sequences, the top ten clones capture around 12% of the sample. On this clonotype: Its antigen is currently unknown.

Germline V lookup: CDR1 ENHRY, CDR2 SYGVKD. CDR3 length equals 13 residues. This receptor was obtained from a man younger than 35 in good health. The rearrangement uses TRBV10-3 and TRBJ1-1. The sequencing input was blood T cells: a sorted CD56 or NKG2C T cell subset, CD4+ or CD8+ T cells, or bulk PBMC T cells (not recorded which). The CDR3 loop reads CAASSEVNTEAFF.